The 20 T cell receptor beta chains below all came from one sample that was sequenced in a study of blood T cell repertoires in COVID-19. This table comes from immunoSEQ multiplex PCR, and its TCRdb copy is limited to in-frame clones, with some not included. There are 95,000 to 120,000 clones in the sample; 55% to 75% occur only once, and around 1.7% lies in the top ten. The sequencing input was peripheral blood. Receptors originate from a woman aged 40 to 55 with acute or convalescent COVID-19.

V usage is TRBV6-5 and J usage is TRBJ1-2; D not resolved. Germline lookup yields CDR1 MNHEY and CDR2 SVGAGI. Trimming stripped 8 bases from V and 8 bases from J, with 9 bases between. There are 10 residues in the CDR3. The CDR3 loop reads CASAGLGYTF. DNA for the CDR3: TGTGCCAGCGCAGGTCTGGGCTACACCTTC.

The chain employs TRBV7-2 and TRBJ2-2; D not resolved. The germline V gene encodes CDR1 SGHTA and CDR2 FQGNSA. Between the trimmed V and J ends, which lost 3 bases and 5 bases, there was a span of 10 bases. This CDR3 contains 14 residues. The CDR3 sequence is CASSFTRLTGELFF. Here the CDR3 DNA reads TGTGCCAGCAGCTTTACGAGGTTAACCGGGGAGCTGTTTTTT.

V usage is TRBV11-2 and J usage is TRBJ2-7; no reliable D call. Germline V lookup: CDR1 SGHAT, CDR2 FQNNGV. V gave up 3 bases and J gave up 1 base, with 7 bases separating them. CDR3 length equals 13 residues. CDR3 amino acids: CASSFGISYEQYF. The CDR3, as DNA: TGTGCCAGCAGCTTTGGCATTTCCTACGAGCAGTACTTC.

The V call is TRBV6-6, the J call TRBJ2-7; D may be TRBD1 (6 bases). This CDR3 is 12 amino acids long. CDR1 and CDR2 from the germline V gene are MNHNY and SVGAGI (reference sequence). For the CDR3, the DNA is TGTGCGTCTTCAGGGGACTCCTACGAGCAGTACTTC. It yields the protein CASSGDSYEQYF.

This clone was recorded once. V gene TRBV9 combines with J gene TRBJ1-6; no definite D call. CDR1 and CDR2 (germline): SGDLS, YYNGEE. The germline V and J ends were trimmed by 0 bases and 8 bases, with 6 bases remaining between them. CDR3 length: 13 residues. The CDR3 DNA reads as TGTGCCAGCAGCGTAGGACATGATTCACCCCTCCACTTT. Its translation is CASSVGHDSPLHF.

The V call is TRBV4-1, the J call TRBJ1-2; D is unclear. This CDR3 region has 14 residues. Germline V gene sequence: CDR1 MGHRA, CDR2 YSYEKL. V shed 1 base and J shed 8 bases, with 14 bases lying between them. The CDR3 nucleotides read TGCGCCAGCAGCCAAGGCGAGGGCCGAGGGGGCTACACCTTC. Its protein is CASSQGEGRGGYTF.

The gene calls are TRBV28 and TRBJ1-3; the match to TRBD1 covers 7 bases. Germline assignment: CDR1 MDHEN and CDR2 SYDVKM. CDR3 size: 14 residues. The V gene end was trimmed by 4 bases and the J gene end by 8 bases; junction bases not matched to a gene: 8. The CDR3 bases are TGTGCCAGCAGTTCGTTACAGGGGTTCGACACCATATATTTT. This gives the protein CASSSLQGFDTIYF.

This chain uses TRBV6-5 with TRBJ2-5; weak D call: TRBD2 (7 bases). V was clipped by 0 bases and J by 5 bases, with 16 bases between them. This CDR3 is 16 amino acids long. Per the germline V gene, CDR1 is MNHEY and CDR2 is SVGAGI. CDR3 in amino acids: CASSYSSRGASETQYF. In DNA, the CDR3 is TGTGCCAGCAGTTACTCGAGCCGGGGGGCTTCTGAGACCCAGTACTTC.

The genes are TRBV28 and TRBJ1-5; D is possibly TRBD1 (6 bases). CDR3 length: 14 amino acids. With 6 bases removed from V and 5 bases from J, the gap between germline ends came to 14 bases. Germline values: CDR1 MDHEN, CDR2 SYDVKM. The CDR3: CASRSRGGDQPQHF. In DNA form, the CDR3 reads TGTGCCAGCAGATCCAGGGGTGGGGATCAGCCCCAGCATTTT. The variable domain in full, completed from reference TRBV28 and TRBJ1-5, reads DVKVTQSSRYLVKRTGEKVFLECVQDMDHENMFWYRQDPGLGLRLIYFSYDVKMKEKGDIPEGYSVSREKKERFSLILESASTNQTSMYLCASRSRGGDQPQHFGDGTRLSIL.

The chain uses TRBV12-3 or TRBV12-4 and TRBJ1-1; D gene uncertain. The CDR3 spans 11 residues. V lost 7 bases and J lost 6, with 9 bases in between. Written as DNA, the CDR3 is TGTGCCAGCACTCGGGGTCCTGAAGCTTTCTTT. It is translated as CASTRGPEAFF.

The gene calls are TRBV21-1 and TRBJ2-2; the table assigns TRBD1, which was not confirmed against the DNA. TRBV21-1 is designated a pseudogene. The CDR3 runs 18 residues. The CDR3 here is CASENPDGTRTNTGELFF. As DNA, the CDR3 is TGTGCCAGCGAAAACCCCGACGGGACACGCACGAACACCGGGGAGCTGTTTTTT.

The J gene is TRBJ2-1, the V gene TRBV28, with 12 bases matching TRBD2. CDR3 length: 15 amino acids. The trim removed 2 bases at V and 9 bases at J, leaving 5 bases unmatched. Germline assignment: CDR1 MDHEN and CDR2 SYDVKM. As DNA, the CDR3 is TGTGCCAGCAGTTTAACTAGCGGGGGGTCGGGTGAGCAGTTCTTC. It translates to CASSLTSGGSGEQFF.

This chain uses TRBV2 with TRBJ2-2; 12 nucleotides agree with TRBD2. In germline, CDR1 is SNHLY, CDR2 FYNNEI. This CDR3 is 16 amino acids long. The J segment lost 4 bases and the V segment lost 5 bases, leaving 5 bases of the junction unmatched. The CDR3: CASSQTSGGSTGELFF. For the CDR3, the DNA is TGTGCCAGCAGTCAAACTAGCGGGGGGAGCACCGGGGAGCTGTTTTTT.

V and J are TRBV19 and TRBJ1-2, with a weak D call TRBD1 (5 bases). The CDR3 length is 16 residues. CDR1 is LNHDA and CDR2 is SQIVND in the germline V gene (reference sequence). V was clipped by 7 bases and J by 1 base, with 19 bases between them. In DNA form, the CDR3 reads TGTGCCAGTACCACAAGCGCAGGGTGGGATAACTATGGCTACACCTTC. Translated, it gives CASTTSAGWDNYGYTF.

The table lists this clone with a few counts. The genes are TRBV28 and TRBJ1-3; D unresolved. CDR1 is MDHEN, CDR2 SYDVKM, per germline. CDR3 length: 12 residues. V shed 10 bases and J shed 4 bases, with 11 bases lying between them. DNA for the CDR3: TGTGCCATCTCCAGTACGGGAAACACCATATATTTT. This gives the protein CAISSTGNTIYF.

The CDR3 DNA sequence: TGTGCCAGTAGGGAGACAGTGGCCGGGGAGCTGTTTTTT. This sequence encodes CASRETVAGELFF. The chain joins TRBV19 to TRBJ2-2, with D maybe TRBD1 (5 bases). Looked up from germline, CDR1 is LNHDA and CDR2 is SQIVND (reference sequence). This CDR3 contains 13 residues. V was cut by 6 bases and J by 6 bases, with 11 bases left in between.

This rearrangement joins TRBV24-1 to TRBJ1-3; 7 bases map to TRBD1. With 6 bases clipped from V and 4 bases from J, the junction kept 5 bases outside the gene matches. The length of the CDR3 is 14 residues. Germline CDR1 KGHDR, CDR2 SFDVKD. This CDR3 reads CATSSGQPGNTIYF. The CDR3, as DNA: TGTGCCACCAGTTCGGGACAGCCCGGAAACACCATATATTTT.

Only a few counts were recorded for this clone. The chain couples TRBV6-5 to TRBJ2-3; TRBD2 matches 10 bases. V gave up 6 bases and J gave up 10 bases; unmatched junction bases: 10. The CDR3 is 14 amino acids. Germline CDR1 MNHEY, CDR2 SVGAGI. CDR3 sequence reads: CASRGSLAGDSQYF. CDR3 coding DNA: TGTGCCAGCAGGGGGAGTCTAGCGGGGGACTCGCAGTATTTT.

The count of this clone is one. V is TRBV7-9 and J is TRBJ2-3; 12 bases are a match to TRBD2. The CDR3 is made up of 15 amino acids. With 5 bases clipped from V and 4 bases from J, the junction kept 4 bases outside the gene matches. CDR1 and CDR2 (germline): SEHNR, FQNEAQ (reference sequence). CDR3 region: CASSPSGGASDTQYF. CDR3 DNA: TGTGCCAGCAGCCCTAGCGGGGGGGCCTCAGATACGCAGTATTTT.

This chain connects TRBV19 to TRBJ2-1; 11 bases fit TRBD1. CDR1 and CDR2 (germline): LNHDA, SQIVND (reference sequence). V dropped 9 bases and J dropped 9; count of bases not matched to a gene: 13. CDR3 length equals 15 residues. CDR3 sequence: CASLSGTGGFGEQFF. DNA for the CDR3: TGTGCCAGCCTCTCCGGGACAGGGGGTTTTGGTGAGCAGTTCTTC.